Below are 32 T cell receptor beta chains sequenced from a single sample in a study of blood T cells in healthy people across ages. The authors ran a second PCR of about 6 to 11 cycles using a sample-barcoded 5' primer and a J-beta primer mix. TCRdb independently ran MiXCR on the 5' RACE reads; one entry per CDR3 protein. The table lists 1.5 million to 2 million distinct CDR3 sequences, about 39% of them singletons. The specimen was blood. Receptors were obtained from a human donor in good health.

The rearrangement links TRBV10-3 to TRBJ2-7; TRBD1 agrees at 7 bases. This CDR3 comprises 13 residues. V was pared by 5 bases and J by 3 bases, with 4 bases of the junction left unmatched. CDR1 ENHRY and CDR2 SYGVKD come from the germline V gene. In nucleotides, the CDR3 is TGTGCCATCAGTTCCGGGACAGACTACGAGCAGTACTTC. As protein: CAISSGTDYEQYF.

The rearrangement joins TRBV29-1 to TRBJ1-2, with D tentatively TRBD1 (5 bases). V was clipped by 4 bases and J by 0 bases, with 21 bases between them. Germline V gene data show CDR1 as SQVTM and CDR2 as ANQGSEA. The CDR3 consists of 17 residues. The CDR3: CSVGDSKGPSANYGYTF. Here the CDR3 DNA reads TGCAGCGTTGGAGATAGTAAGGGACCGAGTGCTAACTATGGCTACACCTTC.

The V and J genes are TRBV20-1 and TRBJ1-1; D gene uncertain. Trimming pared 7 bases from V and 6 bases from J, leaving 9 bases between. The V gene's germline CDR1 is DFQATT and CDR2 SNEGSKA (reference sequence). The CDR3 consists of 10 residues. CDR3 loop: CSVGRAEAFF. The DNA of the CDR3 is TGCAGTGTGGGTCGCGCTGAAGCTTTCTTT.

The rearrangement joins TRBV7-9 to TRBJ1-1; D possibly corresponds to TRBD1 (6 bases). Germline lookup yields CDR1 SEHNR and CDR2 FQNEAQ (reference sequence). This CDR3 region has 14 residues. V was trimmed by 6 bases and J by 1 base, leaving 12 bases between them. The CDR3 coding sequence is TGTGCCAGCAGACTTTCGGACAGGAACACTGAAGCTTTCTTT. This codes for CASRLSDRNTEAFF.

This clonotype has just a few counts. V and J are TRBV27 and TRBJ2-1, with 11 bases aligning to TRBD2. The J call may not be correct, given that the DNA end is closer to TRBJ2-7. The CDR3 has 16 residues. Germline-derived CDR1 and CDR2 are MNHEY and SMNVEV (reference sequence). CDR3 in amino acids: CASSNILAGETYEQYF. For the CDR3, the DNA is TGTGCCAGCAGTAACATACTAGCGGGGGAAACCTACGAGCAGTACTTC.

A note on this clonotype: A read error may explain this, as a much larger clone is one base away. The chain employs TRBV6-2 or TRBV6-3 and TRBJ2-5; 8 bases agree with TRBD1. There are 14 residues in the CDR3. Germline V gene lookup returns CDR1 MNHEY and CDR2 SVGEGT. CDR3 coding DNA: TGTGCCAGCAGCATGGACAGGGACAGAGAGATCCAGTACTTC. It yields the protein CASSMDRDREIQYF.

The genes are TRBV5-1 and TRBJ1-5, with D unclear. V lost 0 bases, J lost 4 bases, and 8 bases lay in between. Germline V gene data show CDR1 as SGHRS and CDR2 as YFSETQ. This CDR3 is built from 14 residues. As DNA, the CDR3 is TGCGCCAGCAGCTTGGATGGGCGGAATCAGCCCCAGCATTTT. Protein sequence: CASSLDGRNQPQHF. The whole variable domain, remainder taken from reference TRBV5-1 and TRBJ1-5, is KAGVTQTPRYLIKTRGQQVTLSCSPISGHRSVSWYQQTPGQGLQFLFEYFSETQRNKGNFPGRFSGRQFSNSRSEMNVSTLELGDSALYLCASSLDGRNQPQHFGDGTRLSIL.

DNA of the CDR3: TGCAGTGCTAGAGGGCAGGGGGACCAAGCTTTCTTT. It translates to CSARGQGDQAFF. This sequence joins TRBV20-1 and TRBJ1-1; 7 bases match TRBD1. This CDR3 has 12 amino acids. CDR1 and CDR2 from the germline V gene are DFQATT and SNEGSKA (reference sequence). V lost 1 base and J lost 9; bases outside the gene matches: 5.

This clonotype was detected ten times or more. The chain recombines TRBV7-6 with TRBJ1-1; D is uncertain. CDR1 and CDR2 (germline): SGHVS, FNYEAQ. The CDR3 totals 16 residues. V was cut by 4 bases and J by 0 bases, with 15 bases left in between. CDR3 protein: CASSSPPATMNTEAFF. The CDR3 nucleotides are TGTGCCAGCAGCTCACCCCCGGCAACCATGAACACTGAAGCTTTCTTT.

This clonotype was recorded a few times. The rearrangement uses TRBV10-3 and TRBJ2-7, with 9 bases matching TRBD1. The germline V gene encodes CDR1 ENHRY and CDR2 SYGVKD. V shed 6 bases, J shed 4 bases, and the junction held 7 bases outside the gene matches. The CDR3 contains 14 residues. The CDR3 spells CAIRTGTGIYEQYF. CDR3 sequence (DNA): TGTGCCATCAGGACAGGGACAGGGATTTACGAGCAGTACTTC.

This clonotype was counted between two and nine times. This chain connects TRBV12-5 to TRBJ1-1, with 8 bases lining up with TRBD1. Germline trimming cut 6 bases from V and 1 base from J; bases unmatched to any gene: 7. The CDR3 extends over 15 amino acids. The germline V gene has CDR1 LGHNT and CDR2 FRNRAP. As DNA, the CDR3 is TGTGCTAGTGGCTTTCAGGGGGCGGCGAACACTGAAGCTTTCTTT. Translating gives CASGFQGAANTEAFF. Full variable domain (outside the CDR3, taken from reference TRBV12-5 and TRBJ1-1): DARVTQTPRHKVTEMGQEVTMRCQPILGHNTVFWYRQTMMQGLELLAYFRNRAPLDDSGMPKDRFSAEMPDATLATLKIQPSEPRDSAVYFCASGFQGAANTEAFFGQGTRLTVV.

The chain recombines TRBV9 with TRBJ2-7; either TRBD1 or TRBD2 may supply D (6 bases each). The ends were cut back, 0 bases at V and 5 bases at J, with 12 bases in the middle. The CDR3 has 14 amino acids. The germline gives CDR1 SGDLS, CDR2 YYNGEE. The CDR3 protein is CASSVGGGLNEQYF. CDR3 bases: TGTGCCAGCAGCGTAGGTGGGGGGCTAAACGAGCAGTACTTC.

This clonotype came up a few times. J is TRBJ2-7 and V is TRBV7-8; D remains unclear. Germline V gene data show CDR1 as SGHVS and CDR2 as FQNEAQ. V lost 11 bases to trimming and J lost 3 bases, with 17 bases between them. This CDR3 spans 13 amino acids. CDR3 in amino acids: CAVAGSSFYEQYF. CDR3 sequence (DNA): TGTGCCGTTGCCGGGTCCTCCTTCTACGAGCAGTACTTC. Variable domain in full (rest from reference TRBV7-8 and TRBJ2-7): GAGVSQSPRYKVAKRGQDVALRCDPISGHVSLFWYQQALGQGPEFLTYFQNEAQLDKSGLPSDRFFAERPEGSVSTLKIQRTQQEDSAVYLCAVAGSSFYEQYFGPGTRLTVT.

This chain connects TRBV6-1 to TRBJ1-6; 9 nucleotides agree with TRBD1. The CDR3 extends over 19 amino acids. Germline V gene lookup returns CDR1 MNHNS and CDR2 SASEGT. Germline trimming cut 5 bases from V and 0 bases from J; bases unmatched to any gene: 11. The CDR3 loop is CASSKTGGLWTSYNSPLHF. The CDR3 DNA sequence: TGTGCCAGCAGTAAGACAGGGGGTCTTTGGACCTCCTATAATTCACCCCTCCACTTT.

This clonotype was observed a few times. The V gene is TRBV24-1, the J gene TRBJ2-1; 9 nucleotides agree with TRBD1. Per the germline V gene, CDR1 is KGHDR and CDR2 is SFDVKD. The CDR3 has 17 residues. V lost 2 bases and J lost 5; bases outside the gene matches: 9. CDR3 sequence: CATSDWAGQGSDNEQFF. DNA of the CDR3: TGTGCCACCAGTGATTGGGCCGGACAGGGGTCAGACAATGAGCAGTTCTTC.

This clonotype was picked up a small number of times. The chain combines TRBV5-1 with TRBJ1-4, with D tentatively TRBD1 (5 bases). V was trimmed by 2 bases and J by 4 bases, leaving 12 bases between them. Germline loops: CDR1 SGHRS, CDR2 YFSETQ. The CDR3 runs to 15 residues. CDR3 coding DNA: TGCGCCAGCAGCTTAGATCCAGGGATTAATGAAAAACTGTTTTTT. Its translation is CASSLDPGINEKLFF. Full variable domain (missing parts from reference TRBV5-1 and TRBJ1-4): KAGVTQTPRYLIKTRGQQVTLSCSPISGHRSVSWYQQTPGQGLQFLFEYFSETQRNKGNFPGRFSGRQFSNSRSEMNVSTLELGDSALYLCASSLDPGINEKLFFGSGTQLSVL.

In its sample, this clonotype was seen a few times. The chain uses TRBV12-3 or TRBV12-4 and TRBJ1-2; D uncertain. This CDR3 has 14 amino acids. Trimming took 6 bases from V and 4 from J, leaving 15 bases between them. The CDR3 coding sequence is TGTGCCAGCAGATTCCGCAGGACCTCCTATGGCTACACCTTC. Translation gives CASRFRRTSYGYTF.

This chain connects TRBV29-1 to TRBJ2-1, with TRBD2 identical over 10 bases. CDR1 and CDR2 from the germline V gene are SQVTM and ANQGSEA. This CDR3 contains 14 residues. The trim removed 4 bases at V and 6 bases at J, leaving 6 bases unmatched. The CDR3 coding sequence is TGCAGCGTTGTTCCACTAGCGGGGACCAATGAGCAGTTCTTC. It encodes CSVVPLAGTNEQFF.

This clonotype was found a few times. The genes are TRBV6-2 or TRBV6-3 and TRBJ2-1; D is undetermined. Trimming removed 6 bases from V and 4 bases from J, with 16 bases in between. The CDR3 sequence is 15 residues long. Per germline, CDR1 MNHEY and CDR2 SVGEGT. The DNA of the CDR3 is TGTGCCAGCAGCCCCGCCGGGCTTTTGTACAATGAGCAGTTCTTC. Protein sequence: CASSPAGLLYNEQFF.

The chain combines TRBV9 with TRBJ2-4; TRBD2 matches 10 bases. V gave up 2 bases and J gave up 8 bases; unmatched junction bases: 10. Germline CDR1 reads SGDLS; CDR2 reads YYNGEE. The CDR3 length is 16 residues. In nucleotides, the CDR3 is TGTGCCAGCAGCGTGGCTAGCGGGGGCGTTAGCGACATTCAGTACTTC. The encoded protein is CASSVASGGVSDIQYF.

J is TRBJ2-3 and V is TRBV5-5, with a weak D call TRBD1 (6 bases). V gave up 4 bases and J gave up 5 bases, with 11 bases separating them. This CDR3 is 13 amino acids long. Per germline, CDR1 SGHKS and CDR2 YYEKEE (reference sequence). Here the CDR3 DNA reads TGTGCCAGCAGCCCTAAGGGACAAGATACGCAGTATTTT. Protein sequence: CASSPKGQDTQYF.

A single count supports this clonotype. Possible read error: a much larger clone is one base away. Here the CDR3 DNA reads TGTGCCATCAGCCTCGACAGACCCTACGAGCAGTACTTC. Amino acid sequence: CAISLDRPYEQYF. The V call is TRBV10-3, the J call TRBJ2-5, with D possibly TRBD1 on 5 matching bases. The J call is doubtful: the DNA matches TRBJ2-7 better. This CDR3 spans 13 amino acids. Germline assignment: CDR1 ENHRY and CDR2 SYGVKD.

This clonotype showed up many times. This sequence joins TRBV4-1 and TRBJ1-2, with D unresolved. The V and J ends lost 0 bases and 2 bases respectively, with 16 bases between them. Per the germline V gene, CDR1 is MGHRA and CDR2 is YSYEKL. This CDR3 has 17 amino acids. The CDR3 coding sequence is TGCGCCAGCAGCCAAGAGGGGAAGGCCTGGAGGAACTATGGCTACACCTTC. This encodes CASSQEGKAWRNYGYTF.

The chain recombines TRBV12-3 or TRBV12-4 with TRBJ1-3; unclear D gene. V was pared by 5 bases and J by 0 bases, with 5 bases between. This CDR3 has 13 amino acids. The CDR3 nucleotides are TGTGCCAGCAGTATGAACTCTGGAAACACCATATATTTT. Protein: CASSMNSGNTIYF.

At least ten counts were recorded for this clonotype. Here the CDR3 DNA reads TGCAGCGCCATAGGGACAGGGTTGGAGCAGTACTTC. As protein: CSAIGTGLEQYF. This chain uses TRBV29-1 with TRBJ2-5; 9 bases align to TRBD1. Germline V CDR1 and CDR2: SQVTM, ANQGSEA. The length of the CDR3 is 12 residues. V lost 7 bases to trimming and J lost 11 bases; unmatched junction nucleotides: 11.

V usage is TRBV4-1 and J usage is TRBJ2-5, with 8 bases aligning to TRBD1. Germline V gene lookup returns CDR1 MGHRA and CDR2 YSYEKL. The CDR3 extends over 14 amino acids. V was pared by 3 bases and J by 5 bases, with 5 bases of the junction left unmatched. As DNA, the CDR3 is TGCGCCAGCAGCCACAGGACAGGGAGGGAGACCCAGTACTTC. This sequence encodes CASSHRTGRETQYF.

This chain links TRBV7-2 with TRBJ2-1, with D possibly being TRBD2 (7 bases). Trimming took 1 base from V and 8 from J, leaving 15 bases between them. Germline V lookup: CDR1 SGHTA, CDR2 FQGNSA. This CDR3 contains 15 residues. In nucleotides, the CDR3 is TGTGCCAGCAGCTTAGTCCTAAGAGGGGGGGATGAGCAGTTCTTC. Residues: CASSLVLRGGDEQFF.

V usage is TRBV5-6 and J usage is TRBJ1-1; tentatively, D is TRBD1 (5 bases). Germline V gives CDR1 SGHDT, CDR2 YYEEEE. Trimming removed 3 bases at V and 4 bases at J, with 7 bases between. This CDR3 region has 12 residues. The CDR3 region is CASSSGTTEAFF. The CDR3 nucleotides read TGTGCCAGCAGCTCCGGGACCACTGAAGCTTTCTTT. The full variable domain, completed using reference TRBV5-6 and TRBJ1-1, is DAGVTQSPTHLIKTRGQQVTLRCSPKSGHDTVSWYQQALGQGPQFIFQYYEEEERQRGNFPDRFSGHQFPNYSSELNVNALLLGDSALYLCASSSGTTEAFFGQGTRLTVV.

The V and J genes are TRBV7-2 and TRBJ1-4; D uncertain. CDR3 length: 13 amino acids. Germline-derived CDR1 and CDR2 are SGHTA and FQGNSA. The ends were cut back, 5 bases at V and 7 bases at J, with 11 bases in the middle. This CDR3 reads CASSPRTSEKLFF. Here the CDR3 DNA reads TGTGCCAGCAGCCCTCGGACGAGTGAAAAACTGTTTTTT.

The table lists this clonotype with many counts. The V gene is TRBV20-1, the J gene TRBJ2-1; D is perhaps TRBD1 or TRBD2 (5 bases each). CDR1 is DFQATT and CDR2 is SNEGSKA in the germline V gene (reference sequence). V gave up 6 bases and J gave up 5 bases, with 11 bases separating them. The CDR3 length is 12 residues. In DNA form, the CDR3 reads TGCAGTGCCACCGGGGCCCACAATGAGCAGTTCTTC. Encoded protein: CSATGAHNEQFF.

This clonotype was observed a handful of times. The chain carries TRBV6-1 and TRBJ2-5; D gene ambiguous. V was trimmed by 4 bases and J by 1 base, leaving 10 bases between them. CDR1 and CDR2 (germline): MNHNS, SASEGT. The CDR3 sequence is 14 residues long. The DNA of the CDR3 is TGTGCCAGCAGTGGGTCCAGAGCCCAAGAGACCCAGTACTTC. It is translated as CASSGSRAQETQYF.

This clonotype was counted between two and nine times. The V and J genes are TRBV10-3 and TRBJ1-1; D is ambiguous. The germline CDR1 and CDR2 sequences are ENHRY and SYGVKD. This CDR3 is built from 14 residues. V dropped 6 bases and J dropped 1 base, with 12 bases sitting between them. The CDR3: CAIRTYSTNTEAFF. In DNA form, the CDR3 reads TGTGCCATCAGGACCTACAGTACGAACACTGAAGCTTTCTTT.